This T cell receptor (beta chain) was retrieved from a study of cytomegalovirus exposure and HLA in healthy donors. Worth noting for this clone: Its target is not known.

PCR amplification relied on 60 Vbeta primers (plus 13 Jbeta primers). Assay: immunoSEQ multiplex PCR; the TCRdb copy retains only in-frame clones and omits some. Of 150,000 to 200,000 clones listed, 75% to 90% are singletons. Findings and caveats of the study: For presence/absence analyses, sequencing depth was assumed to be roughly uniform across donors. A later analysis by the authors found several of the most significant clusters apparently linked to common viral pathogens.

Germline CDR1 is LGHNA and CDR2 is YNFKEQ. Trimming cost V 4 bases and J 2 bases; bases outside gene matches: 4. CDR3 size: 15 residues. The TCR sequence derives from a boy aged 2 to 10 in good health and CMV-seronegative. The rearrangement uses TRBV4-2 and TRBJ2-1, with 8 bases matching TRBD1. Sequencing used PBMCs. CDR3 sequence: CASSPRTGPYNEQFF. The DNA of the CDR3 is TGTGCCAGCAGCCCGCGGACAGGGCCCTACAATGAGCAGTTCTTC.